This record concerns one T cell receptor beta chain sequence. This clone's antigen is unknown. No base quality information exists; no much larger clone differs at one position. This entry is derived from a study of blood T cells in healthy people across ages (dated by TCRdb to 2015 to 2017). Turning to the overall study: Template switching captured roughly one uniquely barcoded TCR beta cDNA molecule per two T cells in model experiments. To track age-related changes in TCR beta repertoire diversity, the study relied on deep sequencing normalized with unique cDNA molecular identifiers. Donors were grouped into four age groups: young (average approximately 16 years), middle-aged (approximately 41), aged (around 60) and long-lived (about 82). To avoid experimental bias, donors of different ages were randomly spread across the sequencing lanes. Two additional independent replicas of 1 million unique cDNA reads from the same blood draw were analyzed for two donors (one aged 18 to 29 and one aged 80 or older).

Libraries were constructed by 5' RACE. The instrument given in TCRdb is Illumina HiSeq 2500. A second PCR of about 6 to 11 cycles was performed with a sample-barcoded 5' primer and a J-beta primer mix. A template-switch 5' adaptor carrying 12 random nucleotides introduced a unique molecular identifier onto each TCR beta cDNA molecule. At least 3 million CDR3-containing paired-end reads were obtained from each sample. First-strand cDNA synthesis was performed from all RNA using the Mint cDNA synthesis kit, with priming by a TRBC-specific oligonucleotide. All cDNA was treated with uracil-DNA glycosylase and then went through a first 18-cycle PCR with the universal primers M1SS and BC2_uni_R. For the original study's pipeline: Normalization of each sample was performed by random selection of 1 million high-quality reads, each carrying a distinct molecular identifier. Instead of being binned into consensus sequences, reads that shared molecular identifiers were thrown out. MiTCR, with a Q25 quality threshold and the strictest error-elimination algorithm, was used for CDR3 identification, clonotype clustering and error correction. Lower-bound total TCR beta diversity was estimated with a nonparametric unseen species model using Euler transformation. Clones were called with MiXCR by TCRdb after fastp trimmed the public reads at Q25, and only in-frame beta chains were retained. Each CDR3 protein appears once, grouped with its most common genes and DNA. TCRdb assigned the V and J calls; the authors' analysis was not used. Recorded for this sample are 700,000 to 800,000 distinct CDR3 sequences; roughly 41% of them occurred a single time. The top ten clonotypes cover more than 20% of the sample.

The CDR3 numbers 13 residues from cysteine through phenylalanine. Only the CDR3 portion is preserved as DNA: 39 bases, with reading frame beginning at the first base. V is pared back by 1 base and J by 4 bases, with 8 bases lying between the germline termini. Based on the germline V gene, the CDR1 and CDR2 sequences are MDHEN and SYDVKM. Overall study outcomes, separate from this receptor: Compared with the aged group, more naive CD4+ T cells, fewer expanded clones and increased TCR diversity were shown by the long-lived group, suggesting age selection. A strong correlation was found between observed TCR beta diversity and the percentage of naive T cells measured by flow cytometry. Bulk unsorted PBMC profiling prevented conclusive comparison of naive and antigen-experienced compartments. Total diversity estimates from one million sequenced T cells were considered lower bounds and underestimates. Because the CMV infection status of the donors was unknown, age-related changes in expanded clonotypes may potentially have been confounded. Observed TCR beta diversity per million T cells fell roughly linearly with age, and a significant reduction was already apparent by age around 40.

The donors were under 40 Caucasian individuals from Russia, aged 6 to 90 years, who were systemically healthy. Each donor gave about 9.7 milliliters of peripheral blood, drawn into EDTA-treated Vacutainer tubes. PBMCs were isolated by Ficoll-Paque density-gradient centrifugation, with at least 7 million obtained per sample. Total RNA, at least 5 micrograms per sample, was extracted from PBMCs with Trizol reagent. The percentages of naive CD45RAhigh/CD27high T cells were determined by flow cytometry on a PBMC aliquot from every donor. This clonotype originated in a woman aged 55-69 years in good health. Sequencing was carried out using blood. The receptor chain draws on TRBV28 and TRBJ2-7, with no reliable assignment of the D segment. At the DNA level, the sequence is TGTGCCAGCAGTTTATCCCCACAGTACGAGCAGTACTTC. This sequence encodes CASSLSPQYEQYF.